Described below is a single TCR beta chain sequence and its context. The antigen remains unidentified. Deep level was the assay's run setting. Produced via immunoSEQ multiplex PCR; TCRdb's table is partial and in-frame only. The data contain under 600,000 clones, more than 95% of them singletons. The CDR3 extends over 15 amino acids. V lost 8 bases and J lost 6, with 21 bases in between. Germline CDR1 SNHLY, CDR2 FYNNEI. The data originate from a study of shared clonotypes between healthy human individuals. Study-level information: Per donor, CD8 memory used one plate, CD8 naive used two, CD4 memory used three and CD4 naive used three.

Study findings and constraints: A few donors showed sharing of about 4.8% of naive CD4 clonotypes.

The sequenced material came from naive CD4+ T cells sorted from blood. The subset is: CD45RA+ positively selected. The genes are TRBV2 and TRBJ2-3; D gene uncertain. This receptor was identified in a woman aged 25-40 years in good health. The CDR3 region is CASAKNRAPGDTQYF. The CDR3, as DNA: TGTGCCAGCGCCAAAAACCGGGCACCTGGGGATACGCAGTATTTT.